Following are 2 T cell receptor beta chains from one sample sequenced in a study of CD8+CD57+ T cells in acquired aplastic anemia. Investigators profiled TCR beta VDJ and CDR3 from genomic DNA template. TCRdb passed the reads through MiXCR, listing each CDR3 protein once. This repertoire shows a few hundred thousand distinct CDR3 sequences, around 72% found once; its top ten account for 4%. Sample: sorted CD4+, CD8+, or CD8+CD57+ T cells (not recorded which) from PBMCs. The receptors stem from a human donor in good health, serving as a control.

V usage is TRBV5-5 and J usage is TRBJ1-6, with D possibly matching TRBD1 (5 bases). Germline V gene sequence: CDR1 SGHKS, CDR2 YYEKEE (reference sequence). The CDR3 runs 17 residues. The V gene lost 2 bases and the J gene lost 0 bases, with 12 bases spanning the gap. The CDR3 loop reads CASSLIRRDSYNSPLHF. CDR3 bases: TGTGCCAGCAGCTTAATCCGCAGGGACTCCTATAATTCACCCCTCCACTTT.

The rearrangement links TRBV15 to TRBJ1-2; TRBD1 might be the D (5 bases). The CDR3 runs 16 residues. Germline V gene sequence: CDR1 LNHNV, CDR2 YYDKDF (reference sequence). The V end lost 0 bases, the J end lost 4 bases, and 15 bases lay between the germline ends. The CDR3 region is CATSRDMGQLFYGYTF. CDR3 nucleotide sequence: TGTGCCACCAGCAGAGATATGGGGCAGCTTTTCTATGGCTACACCTTC.